This is a list of T cell receptor beta chains from one sample in a study of OX40 agonist ivuxolimab in advanced cancers. Only in-frame clones appear in the TCRdb table, and some are missing; sequencing was by immunoSEQ multiplex PCR. The data show 45,000 or so clones, with roughly 90% seen just once and 0.85% to 1.1% held by the top ten. Sequences were derived from CD4+ or CD8+ T cells sorted from blood, sampled in a trial of the OX40 agonist ivuxolimab. Receptor source: an adult with an advanced solid tumor such as melanoma, head and neck, liver or kidney cancer. CDR3s include the opening cysteine and the closing phenylalanine or tryptophan. A D gene is named only where the DNA matches it firmly. Clone size, where shown, is once, few, many, or a class for clones that have expanded.

clone_size d_call j_call v_call cdr3_aa cdr3_nt
NA TRBD1 TRBJ2-7 TRBV6-5 CASSPNRQGLEQYF TGTGCCAGCAGCCCCAATCGACAGGGTTTAGAGCAGTACTTC
NA NA TRBJ2-7 TRBV7-3 CASSFTARGEQYF TGTGCCAGCAGCTTCACTGCGAGGGGCGAGCAGTACTTC
NA NA TRBJ2-2 TRBV5-1 CASSLPGTGELFF TGCGCCAGCAGCCTTCCCGGGACCGGGGAGCTGTTTTTT
once TRBD2 TRBJ2-3 TRBV10-3 CAISESGTSGSRDTDTQYF TGTGCCATCAGTGAGTCCGGGACTAGCGGGAGTCGGGACACAGATACGCAGTATTTT
NA NA TRBJ2-1 TRBV9 CASSVVPDNEQFF TGTGCCAGCAGCGTAGTACCGGACAATGAGCAGTTCTTC
NA NA TRBJ2-3 TRBV5-1 CASSLQGGLTDTQYF TGCGCCAGCAGCTTGCAGGGCGGACTAACAGATACGCAGTATTTT
NA TRBD2 TRBJ2-1 TRBV5-1 CASSLVLASGSYNEQFF TGCGCCAGCAGCTTAGTTTTGGCTAGCGGTTCCTACAATGAGCAGTTCTTC
NA NA TRBJ2-1 TRBV6-4 CASSDSPGYNEQFF TGTGCCAGCAGTGACTCGCCGGGCTACAATGAGCAGTTCTTC
NA NA TRBJ2-2 TRBV20-1 CAGETGELFF TGCGCCGGGGAAACCGGGGAGCTGTTTTTT
once NA TRBJ2-5 TRBV10-3 CAISNFAGTAETQYF TGTGCCATCAGTAATTTTGCTGGGACGGCGGAGACCCAGTACTTC
NA TRBD2 TRBJ2-1 TRBV5-1 CASSLELAGVEQFF TGCGCCAGCAGCTTGGAACTAGCGGGAGTTGAGCAGTTCTTC
NA NA TRBJ2-2 TRBV19 CASSINGPLIAGELFF TGTGCCAGTAGTATAAATGGACCCCTTATAGCTGGGGAGCTGTTTTTT
NA NA TRBJ1-5 TRBV15 CATSRDYGGRSVHQPQHF TGTGCCACCAGCAGAGATTATGGGGGGCGTTCTGTCCACCAGCCCCAGCATTTT
NA TRBD2 TRBJ2-1 TRBV15 CATSSDSGSRYNEQFF TGTGCCACCAGCAGTGACAGCGGGAGCCGCTACAATGAGCAGTTCTTC
NA TRBD1 TRBJ2-5 TRBV14 CASSHRQGYQETQYF TGTGCCAGCAGCCACAGACAGGGGTACCAAGAGACCCAGTACTTC
NA TRBD2 TRBJ2-7 TRBV5-4 CASSWTSSYEQYF TGCGCCAGCAGTTGGACTAGCTCCTACGAGCAGTACTTC
NA NA TRBJ2-1 TRBV9 CASSVEGLFNEQFF TGTGCCAGCAGCGTAGAGGGCTTATTCAATGAGCAGTTCTTC
NA TRBD2 TRBJ2-7 TRBV7-8 CASAGLTSGTNEQYF TGTGCCAGCGCCGGCTTAACTAGCGGGACCAACGAGCAGTACTTC
NA NA TRBJ1-3 TRBV4-3 CASSQALGPGNTIYF TGCGCCAGCAGCCAAGCCTTAGGGCCTGGAAACACCATATATTTT
NA NA TRBJ2-5 TRBV5-1 CASSLAAGEETQYF TGCGCCAGCAGCTTGGCCGCAGGGGAAGAGACCCAGTACTTC
NA NA TRBJ1-1 TRBV7-2 CASSLWGGSNTEAFF TGTGCCAGCAGCTTATGGGGGGGCTCGAACACTGAAGCTTTCTTT
NA TRBD1 TRBJ1-1 TRBV19 CASILRDRGTEAFF TGTGCCAGTATTCTCCGGGACAGGGGCACTGAAGCTTTCTTT
NA NA TRBJ2-1 TRBV5-6 CASTQTGEGEQFF TGTGCCAGCACCCAGACAGGGGAGGGTGAGCAGTTCTTC
NA NA TRBJ2-1 TRBV2 CASTGHNEQFF TGTGCCAGCACCGGTCACAATGAGCAGTTCTTC
NA NA TRBJ2-3 TRBV19 CASSHRQNPAQYF TGTGCCAGTAGTCACAGACAGAACCCAGCTCAGTATTTT
NA TRBD1 TRBJ2-7 TRBV4-3 CASSSDRDSYEQYF TGCGCCAGCAGTTCGGACAGGGATTCCTACGAGCAGTACTTC
NA NA TRBJ2-5 TRBV27 CASSAQIMGTQYF TGTGCCAGCAGTGCTCAAATTATGGGGACCCAGTACTTC
NA NA TRBJ1-5 TRBV28 CASSLNAITYSNQPQHF TGTGCCAGCAGTTTAAATGCTATCACCTATAGCAATCAGCCCCAGCATTTT
NA NA TRBJ1-5 TRBV7-9 CASSPIDEGGNQPQHF TGTGCCAGCAGCCCCATCGACGAAGGAGGCAATCAGCCCCAGCATTTT
NA NA TRBJ2-3 TRBV2 CASSADRLAGTDTQYF TGTGCCAGCAGTGCTGACCGCTTGGCGGGCACAGATACGCAGTATTTT
NA TRBD2 TRBJ2-5 TRBV27 CASSIGTSGTGTQYF TGTGCCAGCAGTATCGGGACTAGCGGGACAGGGACCCAGTACTTC
NA NA TRBJ2-3 TRBV21-1 CASRGGGQGVVCTDTQYF TGTGCCAGCCGCGGGGGGGGTCAAGGTGTGGTTTGCACAGATACGCAGTATTTT
NA NA TRBJ1-4 TRBV19 CASSAGTRTEKLFF TGTGCCAGTAGCGCCGGGACCAGGACTGAAAAACTGTTTTTT
NA NA TRBJ2-1 TRBV7-9 CASSLEGVYYNEQFF TGTGCCAGCAGCTTAGAGGGAGTATACTACAATGAGCAGTTCTTC
once NA TRBJ2-7 TRBV27 CASSARAVYEQYF TGTGCCAGCAGTGCCCGGGCAGTCTACGAGCAGTACTTC
NA TRBD2 TRBJ2-7 TRBV11-2 CASSFGTSGSYEQYF TGTGCCAGCAGCTTTGGGACTAGCGGGAGCTACGAGCAGTACTTC
NA NA TRBJ2-5 TRBV10-2 CASSEWGGRETQYF TGCGCCAGCAGTGAGTGGGGGGGGCGAGAGACCCAGTACTTC
NA NA TRBJ2-1 TRBV5-1 CASSPREYSTEQFF TGCGCCAGCAGCCCGAGAGAGTATTCTACCGAGCAGTTCTTC
NA NA TRBJ1-4 TRBV6-5 CASSSGNEKLFF TGTGCCAGCAGTTCGGGTAATGAAAAACTGTTTTTT
once TRBD2 TRBJ2-1 TRBV7-3 CASASGSLDEQFF TGTGCCAGCGCTAGCGGGAGTTTGGATGAGCAGTTCTTC
NA NA TRBJ2-2 TRBV7-6 CASSYRDDSTGELFF TGTGCCAGCAGCTATAGGGACGACTCCACCGGGGAGCTGTTTTTT
NA NA TRBJ2-1 TRBV5-1 CASSPGTTYNEQFF TGCGCCAGCAGCCCCGGGACAACCTACAATGAGCAGTTCTTC
NA TRBD1 TRBJ1-6 TRBV11-2 CASSSGQGTPLHF TGTGCCAGCAGCTCAGGACAGGGGACACCCCTCCACTTT
NA NA TRBJ2-4 TRBV5-1 CASSLSTKKNIQYF TGCGCCAGCAGCCTCTCGACGAAAAAAAACATTCAGTACTTC
NA NA TRBJ1-6 TRBV6-5 CASSPGTVHSPLHF TGTGCCAGCAGCCCCGGGACGGTCCATTCACCCCTCCACTTT
NA TRBD1 TRBJ1-1 TRBV14 CASSQGLDRSAFF TGTGCCAGCAGCCAAGGGTTGGACAGGAGTGCTTTCTTT
NA TRBD1 TRBJ2-5 TRBV7-6 CASSLGQGVTQETQYF TGTGCCAGCAGCCTGGGACAGGGGGTGACCCAAGAGACCCAGTACTTC
NA TRBD1 TRBJ2-7 TRBV28 CASTPVDRTIYEQYF TGTGCCAGCACTCCTGTGGACAGGACGATTTACGAGCAGTACTTC
few TRBD2 TRBJ2-2 TRBV19 CASSNPSGRAQGTGELFF TGTGCCAGTAGTAATCCTAGCGGGAGGGCCCAGGGGACCGGGGAGCTGTTTTTT
NA TRBD2 TRBJ2-1 TRBV6-4 CASSDGSGRKKQFF TGTGCCAGCAGTGACGGTAGCGGGAGGAAAAAGCAGTTCTTC
NA TRBD1 TRBJ1-4 TRBV30 CAWRVDAPRDRNEKLFF TGTGCCTGGCGCGTAGATGCCCCCCGGGACAGAAATGAAAAACTGTTTTTT